This TCR beta chain was captured by sequencing in a study of identical twins. About this clonotype itself: Antigen unknown.

V was pared by 6 bases and J by 5 bases, with 15 bases between. From germline, CDR1 is WNHNN and CDR2 SYGVQD (reference sequence). CDR3 size: 14 residues. TCRdb independently ran MiXCR on the 5' RACE reads; one entry per CDR3 protein. The sample carries about 520,000 distinct CDR3 sequences, around 20% recorded once. Study-level findings and limits: With abundant cord blood beta clonotypes, insertions were fewer; memory repertoires showed no such pattern.

This same sample was also taken into another study, of T cells expressing NK-cell markers.

Sequenced input: CD4+ T cells sorted from blood. The V and J genes are TRBV10-1 and TRBJ2-3; weak D call: TRBD1 (5 bases). This clonotype was obtained from a woman aged 18-35 years in good health. The CDR3 DNA reads TGCGCCAGCAGCCGATCTGGGGCCGAAGATACGCAGTATTTT. It specifies CASSRSGAEDTQYF.